The present T cell receptor beta chain was sequenced within a study of Ad26.COV2.S vaccination and SARS-CoV-2 variants. Study summary: Participants got Ad26.COV2.S intramuscularly, once or twice 56 days apart.

Measured with immunoSEQ multiplex PCR; TCRdb has only the in-frame clones, and not every one. The table includes under 500,000 clones, approximately 90% detected once. Overall study findings and caveats: Reports say spike-specific CD8+ and CD4+ T cell responses covered substantial breadth after vaccination.

J lost 1 base, V lost 3 bases, and 5 bases had no gene match. Germline V gene sequence: CDR1 LNHDA, CDR2 SQIVND (reference sequence). The CDR3 runs 15 residues. Specified treatment: 19 received Ad26.COV2.S at low or high dose, single or two shots; several received placebo; per-sample allocation not given. All samples were drawn on day 63, counting from the first vaccine or placebo injection. Remarks on this clone: Its specificity is not known.

The TCR comes from a person between 18 and 60 years old who received the Ad26.COV2.S COVID-19 vaccine or a placebo. The rearrangement joins TRBV19 to TRBJ2-5; 7 nucleotides align to TRBD2. The source material was peripheral blood, sampled in a trial of Ad26.COV2.S vaccine versus placebo. CDR3 DNA: TGTGCCAGTAGTATGGGAGGGGCTCCCCAAGAGACCCAGTACTTC. Residues: CASSMGGAPQETQYF.